Below are 29 T cell receptor beta chains sequenced from a single sample in a study of cytomegalovirus exposure and HLA in healthy donors. The PCR had 60 Vbeta and 13 Jbeta primers. Libraries were prepared by immunoSEQ multiplex PCR; TCRdb keeps only in-frame clonotypes and omits some of them. The data show 100,000 to 150,000 clones, approximately 80% seen once. The sample consisted of PBMCs. These receptors all stem from a woman aged 18 to 35 in good health and CMV-seronegative.

The genes are TRBV18 and TRBJ1-1, with 11 bases matching TRBD1. Per the germline V gene, CDR1 is KGHSH and CDR2 is LQKENI. V trimming: 3 bases; J trimming: 3 bases; junction bases outside the gene matches: 6. This CDR3 comprises 16 residues. The CDR3 reads CASSPGQGVKYTEAFF. CDR3 DNA sequence: TGTGCCAGCTCACCGGGACAGGGGGTGAAGTACACTGAAGCTTTCTTT. The full variable domain, in which reference TRBV18 and TRBJ1-1 provide the parts outside the CDR3, is NAGVMQNPRHLVRRRGQEARLRCSPMKGHSHVYWYRQLPEEGLKFMVYLQKENIIDESGMPKERFSAEFPKEGPSILRIQQVVRGDSAAYFCASSPGQGVKYTEAFFGQGTRLTVV.

The rearrangement links TRBV4-3 to TRBJ1-1, with D unresolved. The CDR3 spans 13 residues. CDR1 and CDR2 from the germline V gene are LGHNA and YSLEER. Between the trimmed V and J ends, which lost 4 bases and 5 bases, there was a span of 11 bases. CDR3 in amino acids: CASSPLLQTEAFF. CDR3 in DNA: TGCGCCAGCAGCCCCTTATTACAGACTGAAGCTTTCTTT.

This chain uses TRBV7-8 with TRBJ2-7; 8 bases match TRBD1. The CDR3 runs to 15 residues. The V gene's germline CDR1 is SGHVS and CDR2 FQNEAQ. Trimming cost V 5 bases and J 3 bases; bases outside gene matches: 9. The DNA of the CDR3 is TGTGCCAGCAGCCCACGACAGGGGCCTAACTACGAGCAGTACTTC. Translated, it gives CASSPRQGPNYEQYF. The full variable domain, rest sourced from reference TRBV7-8 and TRBJ2-7, is GAGVSQSPRYKVAKRGQDVALRCDPISGHVSLFWYQQALGQGPEFLTYFQNEAQLDKSGLPSDRFFAERPEGSVSTLKIQRTQQEDSAVYLCASSPRQGPNYEQYFGPGTRLTVT.

The chain carries TRBV7-2 and TRBJ2-1, with 12 bases aligning to TRBD2. V shed 2 bases, J shed 5 bases, and the junction held 7 bases outside the gene matches. Germline-derived CDR1 and CDR2 are SGHTA and FQGNSA. CDR3 length: 17 residues. In DNA form, the CDR3 reads TGTGCCAGCAGCTTAACTCTAGCGGGGGGGCACAACAATGAGCAGTTCTTC. Residues: CASSLTLAGGHNNEQFF.

This clone was seen a single time. CDR3 in DNA: TGTGCCAGCAGGCCGGGGGGTCGGGCTGAAGCTTTCTTT. It encodes CASRPGGRAEAFF. The chain joins TRBV6-6 to TRBJ1-1, with D possibly being TRBD1 (5 bases). This CDR3 is 13 amino acids long. Trimming took off 6 bases at V and 6 bases at J, with 14 bases between the two ends. CDR1 is MNHNY and CDR2 is SVGAGI in the germline V gene (reference sequence).

The V gene is TRBV25-1, the J gene TRBJ1-4, with 8 bases identical to TRBD1. The ends lost 3 bases at V and 8 bases at J; junction bases unmatched: 14. The CDR3 contains 17 residues. Per the germline V gene, CDR1 is MGHDK and CDR2 is SYGVNS. This chain's CDR3 is CASSDLPFGTGAEKLFF. CDR3 sequence (DNA): TGTGCCAGCAGTGATTTACCATTCGGGACAGGCGCCGAAAAACTGTTTTTT.

The chain uses TRBV14 and TRBJ2-3, with TRBD1 matching over 9 bases. V lost 0 bases to trimming and J lost 0 bases; unmatched junction nucleotides: 7. The CDR3 sequence is 18 residues long. Germline CDR1 and CDR2: SGHDN and FVKESK. For the CDR3, the DNA is TGTGCCAGCAGCCAAGATCGCGGGACAGGGTTGAGCACAGATACGCAGTATTTT. This gives the protein CASSQDRGTGLSTDTQYF.

J is TRBJ2-7 and V is TRBV6-5; perhaps TRBD1 as D (5 bases). From germline, CDR1 is MNHEY and CDR2 SVGAGI. V shed 5 bases and J shed 4 bases, with 12 bases lying between them. The CDR3 is 13 residues long. The CDR3 loop reads CASSAMTEYEQYF. CDR3 DNA: TGTGCCAGCAGTGCTATGACAGAATACGAGCAGTACTTC.

The rearrangement links TRBV5-4 to TRBJ1-2; 8 bases agree with TRBD1. Germline trimming cut 4 bases from V and 0 bases from J; bases unmatched to any gene: 5. The CDR3 sequence is 15 residues long. Per germline, CDR1 SGHNT and CDR2 YYREEE (reference sequence). CDR3 region: CASSPQQGANYGYTF. CDR3 nucleotide sequence: TGTGCCAGCAGCCCACAACAGGGGGCTAACTATGGCTACACCTTC.

J is TRBJ2-4 and V is TRBV6-1; no reliable D call. Trimming pared 3 bases from V and 1 base from J, leaving 10 bases between. Germline lookup yields CDR1 MNHNS and CDR2 SASEGT. The CDR3 has 15 residues. CDR3 coding DNA: TGTGCCAGCAGTGACCCCAGTGCTGCCAAAAACATTCAGTACTTC. Translated, it gives CASSDPSAAKNIQYF.

This clone has only a few counts. This sequence joins TRBV5-1 and TRBJ1-2, with D unresolved. The V end lost 3 bases, the J end lost 4 bases, and 19 bases lay between the germline ends. Germline V lookup: CDR1 SGHRS, CDR2 YFSETQ. CDR3 size: 16 residues. DNA of the CDR3: TGCGCCAGCAGCTCCCCCCCTGTCGGAGCTGGCTATGGCTACACCTTC. Residues: CASSSPPVGAGYGYTF.

The chain combines TRBV2 with TRBJ1-2, with D maybe TRBD1 (6 bases). CDR1 and CDR2 from the germline V gene are SNHLY and FYNNEI. The CDR3 is 12 amino acids. V lost 7 bases, J lost 4 bases, and 10 bases lay in between. The CDR3 DNA follows: TGTGCCAGCAACCGGGACACCTATGGCTACACCTTC. Encoded protein: CASNRDTYGYTF.

The rearrangement links TRBV7-2 to TRBJ2-3; possibly TRBD1 for D (5 bases). The germline V gene encodes CDR1 SGHTA and CDR2 FQGNSA. CDR3 size: 13 residues. Trimming removed 2 bases at V and 9 bases at J, with 12 bases between. The CDR3 sequence is CASSLSMTATQYF. CDR3 DNA: TGTGCCAGCAGCTTATCTATGACAGCCACGCAGTATTTT.

This clone was picked up a small number of times. The CDR3: CASSLLVDPTGTGSDGYTF. Here the CDR3 DNA reads TGTGCCAGCAGCCTATTAGTCGATCCTACCGGGACAGGGAGTGATGGCTACACCTTC. The chain has TRBV7-9 and TRBJ1-2, with 9 positions matching TRBD1. The CDR3 loop spans 19 amino acids. Germline V gives CDR1 SEHNR, CDR2 FQNEAQ (reference sequence). Trimming removed 5 bases from V and 6 bases from J; junction bases left unmatched: 22.

The chain uses TRBV6-5 and TRBJ1-2, with D unresolved. The V and J ends lost 0 bases and 4 bases respectively, with 12 bases between them. This CDR3 contains 15 residues. From germline, CDR1 is MNHEY and CDR2 SVGAGI. CDR3 sequence (DNA): TGTGCCAGCAGTTACTCTCCCGGGAGAGCCTATGGCTACACCTTC. Residues: CASSYSPGRAYGYTF.

The V and J genes are TRBV6-4 and TRBJ2-1, with no clear D. The CDR3 length is 14 residues. Germline V gene data show CDR1 as MRHNA and CDR2 as SNTAGT. The germline V and J ends were trimmed by 5 bases and 4 bases, with 12 bases remaining between them. The DNA for the CDR3 is TGTGCCAGCAGTCGGCAGGAAAATTACAATGAGCAGTTCTTC. It is translated as CASSRQENYNEQFF.

This sequence joins TRBV14 and TRBJ2-3, with D unclear. Germline V gene data show CDR1 as SGHDN and CDR2 as FVKESK. V was trimmed by 5 bases and J by 2 bases, leaving 8 bases between them. The CDR3 spans 13 residues. CDR3 sequence reads: CASSSQFTDTQYF. DNA of the CDR3: TGTGCCAGCAGCTCCCAATTCACAGATACGCAGTATTTT.

The CDR3 sequence is CASSEGTARIYGYTF. CDR3 nucleotides: TGTGCCAGCAGTGAGGGGACAGCAAGGATCTATGGCTACACCTTC. The genes are TRBV6-1 and TRBJ1-2; 7 bases line up with TRBD1. J gave up 4 bases and V 3 bases, and 8 bases lay outside the gene matches. The germline V gene has CDR1 MNHNS and CDR2 SASEGT. This CDR3 comprises 15 residues.

This chain uses TRBV30 with TRBJ1-2; D not certain. Deletions cut 1 base from V and 5 bases from J, with 11 bases between. The CDR3 is 13 amino acids. Looked up from germline, CDR1 is GTSNPN and CDR2 is SVGIG (reference sequence). CDR3 sequence reads: CAWSGPVQYGYTF. The CDR3, as DNA: TGTGCCTGGAGTGGTCCAGTCCAGTATGGCTACACCTTC.

This clone appeared a few times. The CDR3 here is CASHQDSSYEQYF. CDR3 nucleotides: TGTGCCAGCCACCAGGACAGTTCATACGAGCAGTACTTC. The chain links TRBV18 to TRBJ2-7; D perhaps matches TRBD1 (6 bases). The germline CDR1 and CDR2 sequences are KGHSH and LQKENI. The length of the CDR3 is 13 residues. Trimming took 8 bases from V and 4 from J, leaving 15 bases between them.

This clone was found a few times. The chain combines TRBV1 with TRBJ2-7; the table names TRBD2, a call not compared with the DNA. TRBV1 is a pseudogene segment. CDR3 length: 19 amino acids. For the CDR3, the DNA is TGCACCAGCAGCCAAGAGCGACTAGTAAGGTTTAGGGTATCCTACGAGCAGTACTTC. Residues: CTSSQERLVRFRVSYEQYF.

In nucleotides, the CDR3 is TGTGCCAGCAGTTACCAATTGGACAGGGTGTGGATTGGAGCTTTCTTT. As protein: CASSYQLDRVWIGAFF. The rearrangement joins TRBV6-6 to TRBJ1-1; TRBD1 aligns across 8 bases. The ends lost 2 bases at V and 10 bases at J; junction bases unmatched: 15. Germline V CDR1 and CDR2: MNHNY, SVGAGI (reference sequence). The CDR3 length is 16 residues.

This chain links TRBV5-4 with TRBJ1-4; a weak D match, TRBD1 (5 bases). This CDR3 region has 14 residues. V was trimmed by 4 bases and J by 6 bases, leaving 13 bases between them. Germline CDR1 SGHNT, CDR2 YYREEE (reference sequence). CDR3 DNA sequence: TGTGCCAGCAGCCGCGACAGCCCCGATGAAAAACTGTTTTTT. Translating it yields CASSRDSPDEKLFF.

V is TRBV30 and J is TRBJ1-5; a possible D gene is TRBD1 (5 bases). V was clipped by 0 bases and J by 4 bases, with 10 bases between them. Germline V gene sequence: CDR1 GTSNPN, CDR2 SVGIG (reference sequence). The CDR3 loop spans 14 amino acids. The CDR3 nucleotides are TGTGCCTGGAGTGTGGGGCAGTGGAATCAGCCCCAGCATTTT. Amino acids: CAWSVGQWNQPQHF.

The chain recombines TRBV5-1 with TRBJ2-7; no clear D. The CDR3 loop spans 15 amino acids. Trimming pared 0 bases from V and 2 bases from J, leaving 12 bases between. Germline V gene lookup returns CDR1 SGHRS and CDR2 YFSETQ. The DNA of the CDR3 is TGCGCCAGCAGCTTGGAATCTAGGAACCCCTACGAGCAGTACTTC. It encodes CASSLESRNPYEQYF.

V and J are TRBV11-1 and TRBJ1-6; D is uncertain. The CDR3 runs 16 residues. Germline-derived CDR1 and CDR2 are SGHAT and FQDESV (reference sequence). V was clipped by 5 bases and J by 0 bases, with 11 bases between them. This chain's CDR3 is CASSLRLSSYNSPLHF. DNA of the CDR3: TGTGCCAGCAGCCTACGACTCAGCTCCTATAATTCACCCCTCCACTTT. Supplemented by reference TRBV11-1 and TRBJ1-6, the full variable domain reads EAEVAQSPRYKITEKSQAVAFWCDPISGHATLYWYRQILGQGPELLVQFQDESVVDDSQLPKDRFSAERLKGVDSTLKIQPAELGDSAMYLCASSLRLSSYNSPLHFGNGTRLTVT.

The gene calls are TRBV10-2 and TRBJ1-2; D not resolved. Per the germline V gene, CDR1 is WSHSY and CDR2 is SAAADI. This CDR3 comprises 14 residues. Trimming left V 0 bases short and J 7 bases short, with 12 bases between. The DNA of the CDR3 is TGCGCCAGCAGTGAGTCCGCGGGGAGGGTTGGCTACACCTTC. Translation: CASSESAGRVGYTF.

The V call is TRBV7-9, the J call TRBJ2-1, with a weak D call TRBD2 (6 bases). Trimming took off 4 bases at V and 3 bases at J, with 10 bases between the two ends. This CDR3 comprises 14 residues. Germline V gives CDR1 SEHNR, CDR2 FQNEAQ (reference sequence). The CDR3 spells CASSWAGSYNEQFF. The CDR3 DNA is TGTGCCAGCAGCTGGGCGGGAAGCTACAATGAGCAGTTCTTC.

The J gene is TRBJ1-5, the V gene TRBV15; D is undetermined. The V gene lost 5 bases and the J gene lost 4 bases, with 12 bases spanning the gap. The germline V gene encodes CDR1 LNHNV and CDR2 YYDKDF (reference sequence). This CDR3 region has 14 residues. This chain's CDR3 is CATSPTSVNQPQHF. CDR3 DNA: TGTGCCACCAGCCCGACGAGCGTTAATCAGCCCCAGCATTTT.